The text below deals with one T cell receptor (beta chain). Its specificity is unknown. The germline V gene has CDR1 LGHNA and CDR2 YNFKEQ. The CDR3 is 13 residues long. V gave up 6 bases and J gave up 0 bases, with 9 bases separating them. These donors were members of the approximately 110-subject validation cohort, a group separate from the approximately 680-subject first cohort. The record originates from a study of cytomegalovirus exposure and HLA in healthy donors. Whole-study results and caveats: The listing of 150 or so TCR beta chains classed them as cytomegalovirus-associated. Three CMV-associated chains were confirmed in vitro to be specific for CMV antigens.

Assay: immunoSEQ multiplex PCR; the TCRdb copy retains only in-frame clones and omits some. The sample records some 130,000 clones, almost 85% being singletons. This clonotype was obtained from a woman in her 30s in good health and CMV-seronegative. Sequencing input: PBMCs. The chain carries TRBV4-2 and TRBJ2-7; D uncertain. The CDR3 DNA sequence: TGTGCCAGCAGTTACGGCGGCTCCTACGAGCAGTACTTC. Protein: CASSYGGSYEQYF.